These T cell receptor beta chains were read from a single sample in a study of T cells in Graves' hyperthyroidism and ophthalmopathy. TCRdb fed the multiplex PCR reads into MiXCR, producing one record per CDR3 protein. The sample yields roughly 500,000 distinct CDR3 sequences, approximately 25% seen once. The source material was blood. The receptors originated from a woman younger than 45 with Graves' ophthalmopathy. Each CDR3 is given with its conserved first and last residue. Fields, in order: V gene, J gene, clone size, D gene, CDR3 protein, CDR3 DNA. The D gene is left open where the match is weak. Expanded clones get a size class; other rows say once, few or many, or leave the size out.

v_gene: TRBV12-3/TRBV12-4
j_gene: TRBJ1-1
abundance: many
d_gene: .
CDR3aa: CATSGNVNTEAFF
CDR3nt: TGTGCCACTTCAGGGAACGTGAACACTGAAGCTTTCTTT

v_gene: TRBV6-1
j_gene: TRBJ1-5
abundance: .
d_gene: TRBD1
CDR3aa: CASSEGPRGGNQPQHF
CDR3nt: TGTGCCAGCAGTGAAGGCCCCAGGGGGGGCAATCAGCCCCAGCATTTT

v_gene: TRBV6-2/TRBV6-3
j_gene: TRBJ2-3
abundance: many
d_gene: .
CDR3aa: CASTVGLSTGHTDTQYF
CDR3nt: TGTGCCAGCACCGTGGGACTCTCGACTGGACACACAGATACACAGTATTTT

v_gene: TRBV20-1
j_gene: TRBJ1-2
abundance: .
d_gene: .
CDR3aa: CSVYAGQKNYGYTF
CDR3nt: TGCAGTGTATACGCCGGACAGAAGAACTATGGCTACACCTTC

v_gene: TRBV7-2
j_gene: TRBJ2-5
abundance: many
d_gene: .
CDR3aa: CASSLAYFRTRKETQYF
CDR3nt: TGTGCCAGCAGCTTAGCGTACTTTCGGACTCGAAAAGAGACCCAGTACTTC

v_gene: TRBV29-1
j_gene: TRBJ2-7
abundance: .
d_gene: .
CDR3aa: CSAGGQNPYEQYF
CDR3nt: TGCAGCGCCGGAGGGCAGAATCCCTACGAGCAGTACTTC

v_gene: TRBV28
j_gene: TRBJ2-2
abundance: many
d_gene: TRBD1
CDR3aa: CASSLGQILTGELFF
CDR3nt: TGTGCCAGCAGTTTGGGACAGATATTGACCGGGGAGCTGTTTTTT

v_gene: TRBV5-1
j_gene: TRBJ1-1
abundance: few
d_gene: TRBD1
CDR3aa: CASKSSQGAWSTEAFF
CDR3nt: TGCGCCAGCAAGAGTTCCCAGGGGGCGTGGAGCACTGAAGCTTTCTTT

v_gene: TRBV28
j_gene: TRBJ1-2
abundance: many
d_gene: .
CDR3aa: CASSQYGYTF
CDR3nt: TGTGCCAGCAGCCAGTATGGCTACACCTTC

v_gene: TRBV18
j_gene: TRBJ1-1
abundance: many
d_gene: .
CDR3aa: CASSPSAGMGNTEAFF
CDR3nt: TGTGCCAGCTCACCCTCGGCTGGGATGGGGAACACTGAAGCTTTCTTT

v_gene: TRBV12-3/TRBV12-4
j_gene: TRBJ2-2
abundance: many
d_gene: .
CDR3aa: CASRTGPNTGELFF
CDR3nt: TGTGCCAGCAGGACGGGCCCGAACACCGGGGAGCTGTTTTTT

v_gene: TRBV2
j_gene: TRBJ2-2
abundance: .
d_gene: .
CDR3aa: CASSEGDPGSGELFF
CDR3nt: TGTGCCAGCAGTGAAGGGGACCCTGGATCCGGGGAGCTGTTTTTT

v_gene: TRBV6-1
j_gene: TRBJ2-7
abundance: many
d_gene: .
CDR3aa: CASSPDRKGLYEQYF
CDR3nt: TGTGCCAGCAGTCCGGACCGAAAGGGCCTCTACGAGCAGTACTTC

v_gene: TRBV7-2
j_gene: TRBJ2-5
abundance: many
d_gene: .
CDR3aa: CASSNRDVRETQYF
CDR3nt: TGTGCCAGCAGCAACAGGGACGTAAGAGAGACCCAGTACTTC

v_gene: TRBV11-3
j_gene: TRBJ2-7
abundance: many
d_gene: TRBD1
CDR3aa: CASSLGGQGSWGEQYF
CDR3nt: TGTGCCAGCAGCTTAGGCGGACAGGGTTCGTGGGGCGAGCAGTACTTC

v_gene: TRBV19
j_gene: TRBJ1-2
abundance: many
d_gene: .
CDR3aa: CASSKRARAQGYTF
CDR3nt: TGTGCCAGTAGTAAGAGGGCCCGGGCTCAAGGCTACACCTTC

v_gene: TRBV20-1
j_gene: TRBJ1-2
abundance: .
d_gene: TRBD1
CDR3aa: CSAWIGGSGYTF
CDR3nt: TGCAGTGCTTGGATAGGGGGCAGTGGCTACACCTTC

v_gene: TRBV7-2
j_gene: TRBJ2-3
abundance: .
d_gene: TRBD2
CDR3aa: CASSDSSGGDTQYF
CDR3nt: TGTGCCAGCAGCGATTCTAGCGGGGGTGATACGCAGTATTTT

v_gene: TRBV12-3/TRBV12-4
j_gene: TRBJ2-7
abundance: few
d_gene: .
CDR3aa: CASSLGGPMGRTHSGQYF
CDR3nt: TGTGCCAGCAGTCTCGGGGGGCCAATGGGACGTACTCATAGCGGGCAGTACTTC

v_gene: TRBV20-1
j_gene: TRBJ2-5
abundance: many
d_gene: .
CDR3aa: CSAAAGGETQYF
CDR3nt: TGCAGTGCTGCCGCTGGGGGAGAGACCCAGTACTTC

v_gene: TRBV2
j_gene: TRBJ2-7
abundance: .
d_gene: .
CDR3aa: CAGSPGAGYEQYF
CDR3nt: TGTGCCGGCTCTCCGGGGGCTGGCTACGAGCAGTACTTC

v_gene: TRBV7-2
j_gene: TRBJ1-1
abundance: few
d_gene: TRBD1
CDR3aa: CASGQNRGNTEAFF
CDR3nt: TGTGCCAGCGGCCAAAACAGGGGTAACACTGAAGCTTTCTTT

v_gene: TRBV4-1
j_gene: TRBJ1-2
abundance: few
d_gene: .
CDR3aa: CASSQSPLRLYGYTF
CDR3nt: TGCGCCAGCAGCCAAAGCCCCCTGCGTCTCTATGGCTACACCTTC